The 30 T cell receptor beta chains given below trace back to one sample, sequenced in a study of T cell changes during pregnancy in multiple sclerosis (dated by TCRdb to the late 2010s). Receptor libraries were prepared by the immunoSEQ multiplex PCR assay. Drawn from immuneACCESS, this table holds only the in-frame rearrangements with V and J called that TCRdb kept. Clones are partly lost; checked studies trace under half to an unresolved V gene and leave the rest unexplained. The sample contains about 17,000 clones, approximately 88% of them found a single time. The ten largest clones take up around an eighth of the sample. Sequences were derived from CD8+ T cells from peripheral blood mononuclear cells, sampled after pregnancy. These receptors all come from a female donor in good health, enrolled as a control in a pregnancy study.

The chain has TRBV6-1 and TRBJ2-7, with D perhaps matching TRBD2 (5 bases). Trimming cost V 2 bases and J 6 bases, with 14 bases left between them. The CDR3 totals 14 residues. Germline assignment: CDR1 MNHNS and CDR2 SASEGT. The DNA of the CDR3 is TGTGCCAGCAGTGAATCAGAGGGTTCAAGCGAGCAGTACTTC. This encodes CASSESEGSSEQYF.

A single count supports this clone. This chain links TRBV14 with TRBJ2-1, with D maybe TRBD2 (6 bases). The CDR3 extends over 19 amino acids. V lost 4 bases and J 8 bases, leaving 30 bases between the germline ends. Germline assignment: CDR1 SGHDN and CDR2 FVKESK. CDR3 in amino acids: CASSPPPGLPMLWTDEQFF. The CDR3 nucleotides are TGTGCCAGCAGCCCCCCACCGGGACTCCCGATGCTTTGGACGGATGAGCAGTTCTTC.

This chain connects TRBV18 to TRBJ1-1; D remains unclear. V lost 3 bases to trimming and J lost 5 bases, with 10 bases between them. The CDR3 contains 13 residues. Germline V lookup: CDR1 KGHSH, CDR2 LQKENI. The CDR3 bases are TGTGCCAGCTCACCGACTCGAAGAACTGAAGCTTTCTTT. This encodes CASSPTRRTEAFF.

The chain's CDR3 is CASPPGQGVRYTF. Here the CDR3 DNA reads TGTGCCAGTCCTCCGGGACAGGGGGTTCGCTACACCTTC. The chain carries TRBV2 and TRBJ1-2; TRBD1 matches 11 bases. Germline-derived CDR1 and CDR2 are SNHLY and FYNNEI. This CDR3 region has 13 residues. V lost 9 bases and J lost 9; bases outside the gene matches: 9.

This clone was seen a single time. The genes are TRBV6-4 and TRBJ2-2; 8 positions agree with TRBD2. The CDR3 has 15 residues. V shed 0 bases, J shed 8 bases, and the junction held 5 bases outside the gene matches. Looked up from germline, CDR1 is MRHNA and CDR2 is SNTAGT. The CDR3 DNA sequence: TGTGCCAGCAGTGACTCGAGCGGGGGCCTAGGGGAGCTGTTTTTT. As protein: CASSDSSGGLGELFF.

V gene TRBV6-1 combines with J gene TRBJ1-2; D is undetermined. The V gene lost 4 bases and the J gene lost 4 bases, with 19 bases spanning the gap. Germline V gene sequence: CDR1 MNHNS, CDR2 SASEGT. The CDR3 extends over 16 amino acids. The CDR3 DNA reads as TGTGCCAGCAGTGGCCCCGAGGGCACCAGCCTCTATGGCTACACCTTC. Its translation: CASSGPEGTSLYGYTF.

The chain has TRBV7-9 and TRBJ1-1; TRBD1 agrees at 8 bases. Losses at the gene ends were 3 bases for V and 5 bases for J; bases not matched to a gene: 8. Germline CDR1 SEHNR, CDR2 FQNEAQ (reference sequence). The CDR3 extends over 15 amino acids. In DNA form, the CDR3 reads TGTGCCAGCAGCTTCGGACAGGGAAGGTATACTGAAGCTTTCTTT. This gives the protein CASSFGQGRYTEAFF.

This clone was counted a few times. DNA of the CDR3: TGTGCCAGCAGCCAAGAAACTAGCGGGAGTGATGAGCAGTTCTTC. Protein sequence: CASSQETSGSDEQFF. The genes are TRBV4-2 and TRBJ2-1, with TRBD2 matching 11 bases. Germline assignment: CDR1 LGHNA and CDR2 YNFKEQ. CDR3 size: 15 residues. Trimming removed 0 bases from V and 8 bases from J; junction bases left unmatched: 3.

This clone showed up just once. For the CDR3, the DNA is TGTGCCACCCGGCCCGGAGGACTCTGGGGAGATACGCAGTATTTT. Residues: CATRPGGLWGDTQYF. The chain combines TRBV25-1 with TRBJ2-3, with D maybe TRBD2 (5 bases). The CDR3 sequence is 15 residues long. CDR1 MGHDK and CDR2 SYGVNS come from the germline V gene. V lost 10 bases and J 5 bases, leaving 22 bases between the germline ends.

This clone turned up a few times. J is TRBJ2-7 and V is TRBV27; D is ambiguous. Trimming removed 4 bases at V and 1 base at J, with 14 bases between. Germline V lookup: CDR1 MNHEY, CDR2 SMNVEV (reference sequence). The length of the CDR3 is 15 residues. CDR3 region: CASSYLGMASYEQYF. The CDR3 nucleotides are TGTGCCAGCAGTTACCTAGGAATGGCATCCTACGAGCAGTACTTC.

The chain links TRBV5-5 to TRBJ2-5, with D unclear. This CDR3 has 15 residues. Trimming shortened V by 5 bases and J by 0 bases, and 14 bases separated the two germline ends. Germline V gene data show CDR1 as SGHKS and CDR2 as YYEKEE (reference sequence). In DNA form, the CDR3 reads TGTGCCAGCAGATCCCCAACAGAATACCAAGAGACCCAGTACTTC. This gives the protein CASRSPTEYQETQYF.

V usage is TRBV7-9 and J usage is TRBJ2-5; D is unresolved. CDR1 is SEHNR and CDR2 is FQNEAQ in the germline V gene (reference sequence). The CDR3 has 15 amino acids. Trimming removed 5 bases at V and 5 bases at J, with 18 bases between. For the CDR3, the DNA is TGTGCCAGCAGCCCCCCCGGTGGTAAGAGGGAGACCCAGTACTTC. It specifies CASSPPGGKRETQYF.

Only one count was recorded for this clone. V is TRBV5-1 and J is TRBJ2-7, with a tentative D call TRBD1 (6 bases). This CDR3 spans 14 amino acids. Germline V lookup: CDR1 SGHRS, CDR2 YFSETQ. With 1 base removed from V and 5 bases from J, the gap between germline ends came to 13 bases. The CDR3 DNA reads TGCGCCAGCAGCTTGTCCAGGGGTCACGACGAGCAGTACTTC. Its translation: CASSLSRGHDEQYF.

This sequence joins TRBV19 and TRBJ2-3; TRBD2 agrees at 10 bases. From germline, CDR1 is LNHDA and CDR2 SQIVND (reference sequence). V lost 5 bases to trimming and J lost 4 bases; unmatched junction nucleotides: 12. This CDR3 has 17 amino acids. The CDR3 coding sequence is TGTGCCAGTAGTCGGGGACTAGCGAGAGAAGTCGCAGATACGCAGTATTTT. Translated: CASSRGLAREVADTQYF.

The CDR3 bases are TGCGCCAGCAGCCAAGAGAGGAAGGATACGCAGTATTTT. This translates into CASSQERKDTQYF. The chain recombines TRBV4-1 with TRBJ2-3; D gene unclear. CDR1 and CDR2 (germline): MGHRA, YSYEKL. V gave up 0 bases and J gave up 6 bases, with 7 bases separating them. The CDR3 spans 13 residues.

The J gene is TRBJ2-5, the V gene TRBV2, with TRBD1 matching over 9 bases. Germline lookup yields CDR1 SNHLY and CDR2 FYNNEI. CDR3 length: 17 amino acids. With V trimmed by 6 bases and J by 5 bases, 16 bases remained unmatched. CDR3 protein: CASRGGSGQGFEETQYF. CDR3 nucleotide sequence: TGTGCCAGCAGAGGAGGGTCGGGACAGGGCTTCGAGGAGACCCAGTACTTC. The full variable domain, its missing parts supplied by reference TRBV2 and TRBJ2-5, is EPEVTQTPSHQVTQMGQEVILRCVPISNHLYFYWYRQILGQKVEFLVSFYNNEISEKSEIFDDQFSVERPDGSNFTLKIRSTKLEDSAMYFCASRGGSGQGFEETQYFGPGTRLLVL.

The genes are TRBV5-1 and TRBJ2-7; weak D call: TRBD2 (6 bases). The CDR3 is 14 residues long. The germline V and J ends were trimmed by 4 bases and 2 bases, with 13 bases remaining between them. Looked up from germline, CDR1 is SGHRS and CDR2 is YFSETQ. The CDR3 reads CASSMGGGAYEQYF. For the CDR3, the DNA is TGCGCCAGCAGCATGGGAGGTGGTGCCTACGAGCAGTACTTC.

By sample fraction, this clone is medium-sized. The chain carries TRBV6-4 and TRBJ1-2; 9 positions agree with TRBD1. In germline, CDR1 is MRHNA, CDR2 SNTAGT. V trimming: 3 bases; J trimming: 7 bases; junction bases outside the gene matches: 9. This CDR3 is 15 amino acids long. The DNA of the CDR3 is TGTGCCAGCAGTGAAGACGGGACAGGGCAACGTGGCTACACCTTC. Translation: CASSEDGTGQRGYTF.

The CDR3 spells CASSEEDGGQETQYF. DNA of the CDR3: TGTGCCAGCAGTGAAGAAGATGGCGGACAAGAGACCCAGTACTTC. V gene TRBV6-1 combines with J gene TRBJ2-5; D uncertain. V was clipped by 1 base and J by 2 bases, with 11 bases between them. Per the germline V gene, CDR1 is MNHNS and CDR2 is SASEGT. CDR3 length: 15 amino acids.

This chain connects TRBV7-8 to TRBJ2-7, with TRBD2 matching 11 bases. Looked up from germline, CDR1 is SGHVS and CDR2 is FQNEAQ. The CDR3 covers 13 residues. The ends lost 8 bases at V and 4 bases at J; junction bases unmatched: 4. The CDR3 DNA reads as TGTGCCAGCGAGCCTAGCGGGAGGTACGAGCAGTACTTC. Translating gives CASEPSGRYEQYF. Based on the CDR3 plus reference TRBV7-8 and TRBJ2-7, the full variable domain is GAGVSQSPRYKVAKRGQDVALRCDPISGHVSLFWYQQALGQGPEFLTYFQNEAQLDKSGLPSDRFFAERPEGSVSTLKIQRTQQEDSAVYLCASEPSGRYEQYFGPGTRLTVT.

The chain employs TRBV15 and TRBJ1-5, with TRBD1 matching 7 bases. The CDR3 is made up of 15 amino acids. Germline V CDR1 and CDR2: LNHNV, YYDKDF (reference sequence). V trimming: 3 bases; J trimming: 5 bases; junction bases outside the gene matches: 7. The CDR3 nucleotides read TGTGCCACCAGCAGGCCGGGACAGTCATATCAGCCCCAGCATTTT. Protein sequence: CATSRPGQSYQPQHF.

This clone was found a few times. CDR3: CASREGYEQYF. DNA for the CDR3: TGCGCCAGCAGAGAGGGATACGAGCAGTACTTC. The chain links TRBV5-1 to TRBJ2-7; TRBD2 is a possible D gene (5 bases). The CDR3 has 11 residues. Germline V gene data show CDR1 as SGHRS and CDR2 as YFSETQ. Trimming removed 5 bases at V and 4 bases at J, with 7 bases between. Together with reference TRBV5-1 and TRBJ2-7, the CDR3 gives the full variable domain: KAGVTQTPRYLIKTRGQQVTLSCSPISGHRSVSWYQQTPGQGLQFLFEYFSETQRNKGNFPGRFSGRQFSNSRSEMNVSTLELGDSALYLCASREGYEQYFGPGTRLTVT.

This rearrangement joins TRBV18 to TRBJ2-7; the D gene is possibly TRBD1 (6 bases). The CDR3 totals 13 residues. Trimming took 3 bases from V and 4 from J, leaving 10 bases between them. Germline V CDR1 and CDR2: KGHSH, LQKENI. The CDR3 DNA sequence: TGTGCCAGCTCACCTTCGGACAGTTACGAGCAGTACTTC. The encoded protein is CASSPSDSYEQYF.

CDR3 sequence (DNA): TGTGCCTGGAACCAACAGGGTGATGAGCAGTTCTTC. Encoded protein: CAWNQQGDEQFF. This rearrangement joins TRBV30 to TRBJ2-1; a weak D match, TRBD1 (6 bases). CDR1 GTSNPN and CDR2 SVGIG come from the germline V gene (reference sequence). The CDR3 extends over 12 amino acids. V was pared by 4 bases and J by 8 bases, with 12 bases between.

The gene calls are TRBV5-4 and TRBJ2-7, with TRBD2 as a possible D gene (5 bases). V was clipped by 4 bases and J by 1 base, with 21 bases between them. The CDR3 has 17 amino acids. Germline CDR1 and CDR2: SGHNT and YYREEE (reference sequence). The CDR3 DNA is TGTGCCAGCAGCCAAACCGCCGGGAATTTTAAGTCCTACGAGCAGTACTTC. This sequence encodes CASSQTAGNFKSYEQYF.

The rearrangement joins TRBV7-9 to TRBJ1-5; unclear D gene. The CDR3 is made up of 16 amino acids. Germline CDR1 reads SEHNR; CDR2 reads FQNEAQ (reference sequence). Between the trimmed V and J ends, which lost 3 bases and 4 bases, there was a span of 16 bases. CDR3 amino acids: CASSFTSSGVNQPQHF. CDR3 bases: TGTGCCAGCAGCTTTACTAGTTCGGGTGTAAATCAGCCCCAGCATTTT.

This clone was observed a single time. The V and J genes are TRBV7-9 and TRBJ2-1, with 8 bases identical to TRBD2. Germline assignment: CDR1 SEHNR and CDR2 FQNEAQ (reference sequence). V gave up 8 bases and J gave up 8 bases; unmatched junction bases: 20. The CDR3 sequence is 17 residues long. The CDR3 loop reads CASLKVWADPRGDEQFF. The CDR3 nucleotides are TGTGCCAGCCTAAAGGTGTGGGCGGACCCGCGGGGGGATGAGCAGTTCTTC.

The chain links TRBV27 to TRBJ2-7, with 11 bases matching TRBD2. J lost 4 bases, V lost 5 bases, and 10 bases had no gene match. The germline V gene has CDR1 MNHEY and CDR2 SMNVEV (reference sequence). The CDR3 totals 16 residues. CDR3 region: CASSPSSGRLMYEQYF. CDR3 nucleotides: TGTGCCAGCAGTCCCTCTAGCGGGAGGTTGATGTACGAGCAGTACTTC.

The genes are TRBV28 and TRBJ2-7, with D perhaps TRBD2 (6 bases). Per germline, CDR1 MDHEN and CDR2 SYDVKM. CDR3 length: 14 residues. V dropped 11 bases and J dropped 5 bases, with 22 bases sitting between them. In DNA, the CDR3 is TGTGCCGGTCGGGCCGCCGGGACTGTCAACGAGCAGTACTTC. Amino acid sequence: CAGRAAGTVNEQYF.

A single count supports this clone. The genes are TRBV4-1 and TRBJ1-2, with 9 bases identical to TRBD1. This CDR3 has 15 residues. The germline V gene has CDR1 MGHRA and CDR2 YSYEKL. V was clipped by 1 base and J by 2 bases; unmatched bases: 2. CDR3 sequence: CASSQGTGVNYGYTF. The CDR3 bases are TGCGCCAGCAGCCAAGGGACAGGGGTCAACTATGGCTACACCTTC.